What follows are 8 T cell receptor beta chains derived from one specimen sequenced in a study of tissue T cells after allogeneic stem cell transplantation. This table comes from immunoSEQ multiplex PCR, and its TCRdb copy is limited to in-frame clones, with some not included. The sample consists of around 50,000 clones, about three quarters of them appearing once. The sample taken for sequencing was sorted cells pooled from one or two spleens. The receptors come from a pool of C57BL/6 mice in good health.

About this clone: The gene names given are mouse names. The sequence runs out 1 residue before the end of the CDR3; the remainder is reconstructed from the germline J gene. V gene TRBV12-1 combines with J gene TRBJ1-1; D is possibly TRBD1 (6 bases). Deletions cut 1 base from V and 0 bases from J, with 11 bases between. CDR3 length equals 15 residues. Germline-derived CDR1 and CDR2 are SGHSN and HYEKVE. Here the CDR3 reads CASSLPGHANTEVFF. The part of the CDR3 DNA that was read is TGTGCCAGCTCTCTACCGGGACATGCAAACACAGAAGTCTTC.

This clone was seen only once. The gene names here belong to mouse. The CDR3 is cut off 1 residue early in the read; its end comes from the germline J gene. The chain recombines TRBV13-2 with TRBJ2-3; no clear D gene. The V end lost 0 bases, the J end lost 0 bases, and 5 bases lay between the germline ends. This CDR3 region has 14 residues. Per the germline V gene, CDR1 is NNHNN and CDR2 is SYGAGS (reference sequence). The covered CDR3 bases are TGTGCCAGCGGTGATGCAGACAGTGCAGAAACGCTGTAT. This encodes CASGDADSAETLY. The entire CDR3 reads CASGDADSAETLYF.

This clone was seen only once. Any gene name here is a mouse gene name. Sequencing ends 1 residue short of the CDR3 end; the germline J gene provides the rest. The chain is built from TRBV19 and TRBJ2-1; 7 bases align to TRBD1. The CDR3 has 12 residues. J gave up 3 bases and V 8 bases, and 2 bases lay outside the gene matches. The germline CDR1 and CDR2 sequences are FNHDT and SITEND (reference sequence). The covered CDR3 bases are TGTGCCAGGGGGACAGTCTATGCTGAGCAGTTC. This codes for CARGTVYAEQF. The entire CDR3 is CARGTVYAEQFF. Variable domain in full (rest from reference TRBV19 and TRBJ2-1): GGIITQTPKFLIGQEGQKLTLKCQQNFNHDTMYWYRQDSGKGLRLIYYSITENDLQKGDLSEGYDASREKKSSFSLTVTSAQKNEMAVFLCARGTVYAEQFFGPGTRLTVL.

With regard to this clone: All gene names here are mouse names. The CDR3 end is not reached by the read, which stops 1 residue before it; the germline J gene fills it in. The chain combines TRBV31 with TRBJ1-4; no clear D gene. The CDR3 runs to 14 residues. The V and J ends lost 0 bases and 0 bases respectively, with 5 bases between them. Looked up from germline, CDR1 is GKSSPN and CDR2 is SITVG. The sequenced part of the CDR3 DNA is TGTGCCTGGAGTCTGCGGGTTTCCAACGAAAGATTATTT. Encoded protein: CAWSLRVSNERLF. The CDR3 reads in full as CAWSLRVSNERLFF.

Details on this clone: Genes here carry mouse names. The CDR3 DNA, read in part, is TGTGCCAGCAGTATAGCCATCCTTTCTGGAAATACGCTCTAT. Protein: CASSIAILSGNTLY. The full CDR3 protein is CASSIAILSGNTLYF. V gene TRBV19 combines with J gene TRBJ1-3, with D unclear. The read is 1 residue too short to cover the CDR3 end, so that end is filled in from the germline J gene. CDR3 length equals 15 residues. V lost 0 bases and J 0 bases, leaving 7 bases between the germline ends. Germline V CDR1 and CDR2: FNHDT, SITEND (reference sequence). The whole variable domain, remainder taken from reference TRBV19 and TRBJ1-3, is GGIITQTPKFLIGQEGQKLTLKCQQNFNHDTMYWYRQDSGKGLRLIYYSITENDLQKGDLSEGYDASREKKSSFSLTVTSAQKNEMAVFLCASSIAILSGNTLYFGEGSRLIVV.

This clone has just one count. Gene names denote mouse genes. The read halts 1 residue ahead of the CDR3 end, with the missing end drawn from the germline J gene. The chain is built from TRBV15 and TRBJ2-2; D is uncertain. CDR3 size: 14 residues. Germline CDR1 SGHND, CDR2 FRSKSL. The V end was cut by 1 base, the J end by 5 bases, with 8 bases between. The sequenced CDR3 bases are TGTGCCAGCAGTTTAGGGACGGGGACCGGGCAGCTCTAC. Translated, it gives CASSLGTGTGQLY. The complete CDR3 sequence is CASSLGTGTGQLYF.

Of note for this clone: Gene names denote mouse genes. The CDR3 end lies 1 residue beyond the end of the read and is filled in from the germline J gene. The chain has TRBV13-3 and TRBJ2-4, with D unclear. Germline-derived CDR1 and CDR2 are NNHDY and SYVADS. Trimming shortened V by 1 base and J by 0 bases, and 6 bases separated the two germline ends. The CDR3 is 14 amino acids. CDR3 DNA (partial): TGTGCCAGCAGTGATCGGCAAAGTCAAAACACCTTGTAC. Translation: CASSDRQSQNTLY. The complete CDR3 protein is CASSDRQSQNTLYF.

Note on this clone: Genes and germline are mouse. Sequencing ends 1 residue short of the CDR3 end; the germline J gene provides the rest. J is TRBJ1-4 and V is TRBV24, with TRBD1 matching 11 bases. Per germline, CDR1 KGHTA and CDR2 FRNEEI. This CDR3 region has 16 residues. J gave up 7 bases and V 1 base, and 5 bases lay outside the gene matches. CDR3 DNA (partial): TGTGCCAGCAGTCTGTCCGGGACAGGGGGTCGCGAAAGATTATTT. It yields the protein CASSLSGTGGRERLF. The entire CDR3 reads CASSLSGTGGRERLFF.